The rows below give T cell receptor beta chains drawn from one sample of a study of cytomegalovirus exposure and HLA in healthy donors. Generated by immunoSEQ multiplex PCR, the TCRdb table keeps only in-frame clones and is missing some. The sample has under 250,000 clones, roughly 88% seen once; the top ten hold over 0.65%. The sample consisted of PBMCs. Receptors originate from a boy aged 2 to 9 in good health and CMV-seronegative. Each CDR3 is given with its conserved first and last residue. A D gene is named only where the DNA matches it firmly. Clone size is given for some rows only: seen once, a few or many times, or a class if the clone is expanded.

-,-,TRBV15,TRBJ2-3,TGTGCCACCGCAAGAGAAAATACGCAGTATTTT,CATARENTQYF
-,-,TRBV7-9,TRBJ1-2,TGTGCCAGCAGTCCCCCCGGGGCGGGGAACTATGGCTACACCTTC,CASSPPGAGNYGYTF
-,-,TRBV11-2,TRBJ1-1,TGTGCCAGCAGTCTCGATCCAGGTTTGAACACTGAAGCTTTCTTT,CASSLDPGLNTEAFF
-,TRBD1,TRBV30,TRBJ2-5,TGTGCCTGGAGCCGGGACAGGGGCAACCAAGAGACCCAGTACTTC,CAWSRDRGNQETQYF
once,-,TRBV5-6,TRBJ2-7,TGTGCCAGCAGCTTGGAGAGTGCTGGTCTATACGTCGAGCAGTACTTC,CASSLESAGLYVEQYF
-,TRBD2,TRBV25-1,TRBJ2-5,TGTGCCAGCAGTGAATATTATGGCGGGAGGGTAGAAGAGACCCAGTACTTC,CASSEYYGGRVEETQYF
-,TRBD2,TRBV6-1,TRBJ2-3,TGTGCCAGCAGCTATAGCGGGAACCTGGGAGATACGCAGTATTTT,CASSYSGNLGDTQYF
-,TRBD2,TRBV2,TRBJ2-3,TGTGCCAGCAGAGGACTAGCGGGGGGGCTGAGGACAGATACGCAGTATTTT,CASRGLAGGLRTDTQYF
-,-,TRBV2,TRBJ2-3,TGTGCCAGCAGTCTGTTCACAGATACGCAGTATTTT,CASSLFTDTQYF
-,TRBD2,TRBV14,TRBJ2-7,TGTGCCAGCAGCCAGACTAGCGCGCCCTCCTACGAGCAGTACTTC,CASSQTSAPSYEQYF
-,TRBD1,TRBV7-9,TRBJ2-7,TGTGCCAGCAGCTCGACAGGGGGCACGGGTCTCGACGAGCAGTACTTC,CASSSTGGTGLDEQYF
-,-,TRBV21-1,TRBJ1-6,TGTGCCAGCAGCCGCCCGACAGTTAATTCACCCCTCCACTTT,CASSRPTVNSPLHF
few,-,TRBV6-5,TRBJ1-1,TGTGCCAGCAGAACCGGGACTAACACTGAAGCTTTCTTT,CASRTGTNTEAFF
-,-,TRBV18,TRBJ2-3,TGTGCCAGCTCACCTACTTGGAGAGGGTTCACAGATACGCAGTATTTT,CASSPTWRGFTDTQYF
-,-,TRBV6-1,TRBJ2-1,TGTGCCAGCAGTGAAGCGGCTCCCACAACGTCCTCCTACAATGAGCAGTTCTTC,CASSEAAPTTSSYNEQFF
-,TRBD1,TRBV7-9,TRBJ1-4,TGTGCCAGCAGCCCATCGACAGGGTCTAATGAAAAACTGTTTTTT,CASSPSTGSNEKLFF
-,-,TRBV30,TRBJ2-7,TGTGCCTGGAGCGTAGAGGTGGGCTACGAGCAGTACTTC,CAWSVEVGYEQYF
-,TRBD2,TRBV9,TRBJ2-7,TGTGCCAGCAGCGGCGGGGGGAATCCCTACGAGCAGTACTTC,CASSGGGNPYEQYF
-,TRBD2,TRBV11-2,TRBJ2-3,TGTGCCAGCAGCTCTCCGGGACTAGCGGGGGGATCCACAGATACGCAGTATTTT,CASSSPGLAGGSTDTQYF
-,-,TRBV6-1,TRBJ1-6,TGTGCCAGCAGTGACTTTCGACAGTCCTATAATTCACCCCTCCACTTT,CASSDFRQSYNSPLHF
-,-,TRBV27,TRBJ1-2,TGTGCCAGCAGTCCCCGGGGAGAGGAGAACTATGGCTACACCTTC,CASSPRGEENYGYTF
-,TRBD1,TRBV7-6,TRBJ1-1,TGTGCCAGCAGCACCCACAGGGGGCTGGTCACTGAAGCTTTCTTT,CASSTHRGLVTEAFF
-,TRBD2,TRBV5-1,TRBJ2-1,TGCGCCAGCAGCTTGGTCGGCGGGAGTGGTACCTACAATGAGCAGTTCTTC,CASSLVGGSGTYNEQFF
-,-,TRBV5-4,TRBJ2-3,TGTGCCAGCAGCTTTCAGGGGAACACAGATACGCAGTATTTT,CASSFQGNTDTQYF
-,TRBD1,TRBV14,TRBJ1-1,TGTGCCAGCAGCCAAGTAGGCGGCAGGGGGCTGGCTGAAGCTTTCTTT,CASSQVGGRGLAEAFF
-,-,TRBV27,TRBJ1-6,TGTGCCAGCCGTACCCTAGGAGGGAAAAATTCACCCCTCCACTTT,CASRTLGGKNSPLHF
-,-,TRBV7-9,TRBJ1-1,TGTGCCAGCAGCCAGGGGCCGAACACTGAAGCTTTCTTT,CASSQGPNTEAFF
-,TRBD1,TRBV6-1,TRBJ2-5,TGTGCCAGCAGTGAATGGAACAGGGGTCAGCAAGAGACCCAGTACTTC,CASSEWNRGQQETQYF
-,-,TRBV27,TRBJ2-7,TGTGCCAGCAGTTTTCAGGGGAACTACGAGCAGTACTTC,CASSFQGNYEQYF
-,TRBD2,TRBV27,TRBJ2-5,TGTGCCAGCAGTTTCCCTCCCCTAGCGGGGCGGGAGACCCAGTACTTC,CASSFPPLAGRETQYF
-,-,TRBV6-1,TRBJ1-5,TGTGCCAGCAGTGAAGCCTATAGCAATCAGCCCCAGCATTTT,CASSEAYSNQPQHF
-,-,TRBV7-9,TRBJ1-3,TGTGCCAGCAGCTTTGAGAACACCATATATTTT,CASSFENTIYF
few,TRBD1,TRBV6-5,TRBJ2-7,TGTGCCAGCAGACAGGGGCGCCACCACGAGCAGTACTTC,CASRQGRHHEQYF
-,-,TRBV21-1,TRBJ2-2,TGTGCCAGCAGCAAAGGGCTAGCGGGGGGGCCGAACACCGGGGAGCTGTTTTTT,CASSKGLAGGPNTGELFF
once,-,TRBV2,TRBJ2-3,TGTGCCAGCAGTGAAGCGGGGGCCCCGCGCACAGATACGCAGTATTTT,CASSEAGAPRTDTQYF
-,TRBD1,TRBV27,TRBJ1-2,TGTGCCAGCAGTTTAGACGGGACAGGGGTCAATGCCCATGGCTACACCTTC,CASSLDGTGVNAHGYTF
-,-,TRBV10-3,TRBJ2-1,TGTGCCATCAGTGACGTCATGAGACAAGTATACAATGAGCAGTTCTTC,CAISDVMRQVYNEQFF
once,-,TRBV19,TRBJ2-7,TGTGCCAGTAGTATAGAAGGGACACCCACCTACGAGCAGTACTTC,CASSIEGTPTYEQYF
-,-,TRBV14,TRBJ1-3,TGTGCCAGCAAGATCAGCTCTGGAAACACCATATATTTT,CASKISSGNTIYF
-,TRBD1,TRBV5-6,TRBJ2-7,TGTGCCAGCAGCTCCAGGACAGGGAGCTCCTACGAGCAGTACTTC,CASSSRTGSSYEQYF
-,-,TRBV9,TRBJ2-1,TGTGCCAGCAGCGTAGGGGACTTCGGGGTCTACAATGAGCAGTTCTTC,CASSVGDFGVYNEQFF
-,TRBD2,TRBV29-1,TRBJ2-5,TGCAGCGTTGGGACTAGCGGGGAGTGGGAGACCCAGTACTTC,CSVGTSGEWETQYF
-,TRBD2,TRBV6-1,TRBJ2-7,TGTGCCAGCAGCGAACGGGGCGGGGGGGGATACGAGCAGTACTTC,CASSERGGGGYEQYF
-,-,TRBV28,TRBJ2-3,TGTGCCAGCAGTTTTCGACAATACACAGATACGCAGTATTTT,CASSFRQYTDTQYF
-,-,TRBV5-4,TRBJ2-7,TGTGCCAGCAGCTTGGGTCTTTCCAGCTCCTACGAGCAGTACTTC,CASSLGLSSSYEQYF
-,TRBD1,TRBV6-6,TRBJ1-2,TGTGCCAGCAGGGCCGGGACAGGGAACGGCTACACCTTC,CASRAGTGNGYTF
few,TRBD1,TRBV9,TRBJ1-1,TGTGCCAGCAGCGTAGAAGGGGGCGTTGAAGCTTTCTTT,CASSVEGGVEAFF
-,-,TRBV19,TRBJ2-1,TGTGCCAGTAGTCAGGCCCCAGTGGGCAATGAGCAGTTCTTC,CASSQAPVGNEQFF
few,TRBD1,TRBV5-1,TRBJ2-2,TGCGCCAGCAGCTGGGGACAGGGGATCGACACCGGGGAGCTGTTTTTT,CASSWGQGIDTGELFF
-,-,TRBV2,TRBJ2-3,TGTGCCAGCAGTGCTTCCGATACGCAGTATTTT,CASSASDTQYF
-,-,TRBV6-1,TRBJ1-2,TGTGCCAGCAGCGGTCCAGGGGCGCAGGGCTACACCTTC,CASSGPGAQGYTF
-,-,TRBV29-1,TRBJ1-1,TGCAGCGTTGAAGCCTTGAACACTGAAGCTTTCTTT,CSVEALNTEAFF
once,-,TRBV7-9,TRBJ2-5,TGTGCCAGCAGCTTAGGACAGGACCAAGAGACCCAGTACTTC,CASSLGQDQETQYF
once,-,TRBV30,TRBJ2-7,TGTGCCTGGAGTGGCGGGACTAAACAGGGTTTAGTCTACGAGCAGTACTTC,CAWSGGTKQGLVYEQYF
-,TRBD1,TRBV27,TRBJ2-7,TGTGCCAGCAGTTCACAACAGGGGGCCTGTGAGCAGTACTTC,CASSSQQGACEQYF